A single sample is the source of the 5 T cell receptor beta chains below, sequenced in a study of T cell responses to AZD1222 COVID-19 vaccine. The protocol was immunoSEQ multiplex PCR, while the TCRdb copy is restricted to in-frame clones and leaves out a portion. This table holds 100,000 to 120,000 clones, roughly 86% found once. This material consisted of peripheral blood, taken on day 0 of AZD1222 vaccination. Source of these receptors: an adult in good health.

The chain has TRBV6-5 and TRBJ2-3; D gene ambiguous. V was shortened by 6 bases and J by 1 base, with 14 bases between the two germline ends. The CDR3 length is 15 residues. Germline-derived CDR1 and CDR2 are MNHEY and SVGAGI. The DNA for the CDR3 is TGTGCCAGCAGACTTACAATATCACGCACAGATACGCAGTATTTT. It is translated as CASRLTISRTDTQYF.

This clone has only one observation. J is TRBJ2-3 and V is TRBV6-2 or TRBV6-3, with D perhaps given as TRBD1 or TRBD2 (6 bases each). The CDR3 covers 17 residues. Germline V gene lookup returns CDR1 MNHEY and CDR2 SVGEGT. The V end lost 2 bases, the J end lost 2 bases, and 17 bases lay between the germline ends. The CDR3 here is CASSYEFGGRVTDTQYF. The CDR3 nucleotides read TGTGCCAGCAGTTACGAGTTTGGGGGGCGTGTCACAGATACGCAGTATTTT.

The chain links TRBV7-8 to TRBJ1-5, with a possible D match to TRBD1 (6 bases). The CDR3 contains 15 residues. CDR1 and CDR2 (germline): SGHVS, FQNEAQ. V gave up 3 bases and J gave up 8 bases, with 17 bases separating them. The CDR3 spells CASSLRGRGREPQHF. The CDR3 DNA reads TGTGCCAGCAGCTTGCGGGGGAGGGGGAGGGAGCCCCAGCATTTT.

The V and J genes are TRBV7-2 and TRBJ1-5; D is undetermined. Germline lookup yields CDR1 SGHTA and CDR2 FQGNSA. The CDR3 sequence is 13 residues long. V was shortened by 5 bases and J by 3 bases, with 8 bases between the two germline ends. Written as DNA, the CDR3 is TGTGCCAGCAGCCAGATACACAATCAGCCCCAGCATTTT. Protein: CASSQIHNQPQHF.

The rearrangement joins TRBV28 to TRBJ1-3; 7 bases agree with TRBD1. Germline V gives CDR1 MDHEN, CDR2 SYDVKM. The length of the CDR3 is 16 residues. Trimming at V came to 2 bases and at J to 6 bases, leaving 10 bases not matched to a gene. CDR3 in DNA: TGTGCCAGCAGTTTAGACACGACAGGGTGGGAAAACACCATATATTTT. It translates to CASSLDTTGWENTIYF. Together with reference TRBV28 and TRBJ1-3, the CDR3 gives the full variable domain: DVKVTQSSRYLVKRTGEKVFLECVQDMDHENMFWYRQDPGLGLRLIYFSYDVKMKEKGDIPEGYSVSREKKERFSLILESASTNQTSMYLCASSLDTTGWENTIYFGEGSWLTVV.